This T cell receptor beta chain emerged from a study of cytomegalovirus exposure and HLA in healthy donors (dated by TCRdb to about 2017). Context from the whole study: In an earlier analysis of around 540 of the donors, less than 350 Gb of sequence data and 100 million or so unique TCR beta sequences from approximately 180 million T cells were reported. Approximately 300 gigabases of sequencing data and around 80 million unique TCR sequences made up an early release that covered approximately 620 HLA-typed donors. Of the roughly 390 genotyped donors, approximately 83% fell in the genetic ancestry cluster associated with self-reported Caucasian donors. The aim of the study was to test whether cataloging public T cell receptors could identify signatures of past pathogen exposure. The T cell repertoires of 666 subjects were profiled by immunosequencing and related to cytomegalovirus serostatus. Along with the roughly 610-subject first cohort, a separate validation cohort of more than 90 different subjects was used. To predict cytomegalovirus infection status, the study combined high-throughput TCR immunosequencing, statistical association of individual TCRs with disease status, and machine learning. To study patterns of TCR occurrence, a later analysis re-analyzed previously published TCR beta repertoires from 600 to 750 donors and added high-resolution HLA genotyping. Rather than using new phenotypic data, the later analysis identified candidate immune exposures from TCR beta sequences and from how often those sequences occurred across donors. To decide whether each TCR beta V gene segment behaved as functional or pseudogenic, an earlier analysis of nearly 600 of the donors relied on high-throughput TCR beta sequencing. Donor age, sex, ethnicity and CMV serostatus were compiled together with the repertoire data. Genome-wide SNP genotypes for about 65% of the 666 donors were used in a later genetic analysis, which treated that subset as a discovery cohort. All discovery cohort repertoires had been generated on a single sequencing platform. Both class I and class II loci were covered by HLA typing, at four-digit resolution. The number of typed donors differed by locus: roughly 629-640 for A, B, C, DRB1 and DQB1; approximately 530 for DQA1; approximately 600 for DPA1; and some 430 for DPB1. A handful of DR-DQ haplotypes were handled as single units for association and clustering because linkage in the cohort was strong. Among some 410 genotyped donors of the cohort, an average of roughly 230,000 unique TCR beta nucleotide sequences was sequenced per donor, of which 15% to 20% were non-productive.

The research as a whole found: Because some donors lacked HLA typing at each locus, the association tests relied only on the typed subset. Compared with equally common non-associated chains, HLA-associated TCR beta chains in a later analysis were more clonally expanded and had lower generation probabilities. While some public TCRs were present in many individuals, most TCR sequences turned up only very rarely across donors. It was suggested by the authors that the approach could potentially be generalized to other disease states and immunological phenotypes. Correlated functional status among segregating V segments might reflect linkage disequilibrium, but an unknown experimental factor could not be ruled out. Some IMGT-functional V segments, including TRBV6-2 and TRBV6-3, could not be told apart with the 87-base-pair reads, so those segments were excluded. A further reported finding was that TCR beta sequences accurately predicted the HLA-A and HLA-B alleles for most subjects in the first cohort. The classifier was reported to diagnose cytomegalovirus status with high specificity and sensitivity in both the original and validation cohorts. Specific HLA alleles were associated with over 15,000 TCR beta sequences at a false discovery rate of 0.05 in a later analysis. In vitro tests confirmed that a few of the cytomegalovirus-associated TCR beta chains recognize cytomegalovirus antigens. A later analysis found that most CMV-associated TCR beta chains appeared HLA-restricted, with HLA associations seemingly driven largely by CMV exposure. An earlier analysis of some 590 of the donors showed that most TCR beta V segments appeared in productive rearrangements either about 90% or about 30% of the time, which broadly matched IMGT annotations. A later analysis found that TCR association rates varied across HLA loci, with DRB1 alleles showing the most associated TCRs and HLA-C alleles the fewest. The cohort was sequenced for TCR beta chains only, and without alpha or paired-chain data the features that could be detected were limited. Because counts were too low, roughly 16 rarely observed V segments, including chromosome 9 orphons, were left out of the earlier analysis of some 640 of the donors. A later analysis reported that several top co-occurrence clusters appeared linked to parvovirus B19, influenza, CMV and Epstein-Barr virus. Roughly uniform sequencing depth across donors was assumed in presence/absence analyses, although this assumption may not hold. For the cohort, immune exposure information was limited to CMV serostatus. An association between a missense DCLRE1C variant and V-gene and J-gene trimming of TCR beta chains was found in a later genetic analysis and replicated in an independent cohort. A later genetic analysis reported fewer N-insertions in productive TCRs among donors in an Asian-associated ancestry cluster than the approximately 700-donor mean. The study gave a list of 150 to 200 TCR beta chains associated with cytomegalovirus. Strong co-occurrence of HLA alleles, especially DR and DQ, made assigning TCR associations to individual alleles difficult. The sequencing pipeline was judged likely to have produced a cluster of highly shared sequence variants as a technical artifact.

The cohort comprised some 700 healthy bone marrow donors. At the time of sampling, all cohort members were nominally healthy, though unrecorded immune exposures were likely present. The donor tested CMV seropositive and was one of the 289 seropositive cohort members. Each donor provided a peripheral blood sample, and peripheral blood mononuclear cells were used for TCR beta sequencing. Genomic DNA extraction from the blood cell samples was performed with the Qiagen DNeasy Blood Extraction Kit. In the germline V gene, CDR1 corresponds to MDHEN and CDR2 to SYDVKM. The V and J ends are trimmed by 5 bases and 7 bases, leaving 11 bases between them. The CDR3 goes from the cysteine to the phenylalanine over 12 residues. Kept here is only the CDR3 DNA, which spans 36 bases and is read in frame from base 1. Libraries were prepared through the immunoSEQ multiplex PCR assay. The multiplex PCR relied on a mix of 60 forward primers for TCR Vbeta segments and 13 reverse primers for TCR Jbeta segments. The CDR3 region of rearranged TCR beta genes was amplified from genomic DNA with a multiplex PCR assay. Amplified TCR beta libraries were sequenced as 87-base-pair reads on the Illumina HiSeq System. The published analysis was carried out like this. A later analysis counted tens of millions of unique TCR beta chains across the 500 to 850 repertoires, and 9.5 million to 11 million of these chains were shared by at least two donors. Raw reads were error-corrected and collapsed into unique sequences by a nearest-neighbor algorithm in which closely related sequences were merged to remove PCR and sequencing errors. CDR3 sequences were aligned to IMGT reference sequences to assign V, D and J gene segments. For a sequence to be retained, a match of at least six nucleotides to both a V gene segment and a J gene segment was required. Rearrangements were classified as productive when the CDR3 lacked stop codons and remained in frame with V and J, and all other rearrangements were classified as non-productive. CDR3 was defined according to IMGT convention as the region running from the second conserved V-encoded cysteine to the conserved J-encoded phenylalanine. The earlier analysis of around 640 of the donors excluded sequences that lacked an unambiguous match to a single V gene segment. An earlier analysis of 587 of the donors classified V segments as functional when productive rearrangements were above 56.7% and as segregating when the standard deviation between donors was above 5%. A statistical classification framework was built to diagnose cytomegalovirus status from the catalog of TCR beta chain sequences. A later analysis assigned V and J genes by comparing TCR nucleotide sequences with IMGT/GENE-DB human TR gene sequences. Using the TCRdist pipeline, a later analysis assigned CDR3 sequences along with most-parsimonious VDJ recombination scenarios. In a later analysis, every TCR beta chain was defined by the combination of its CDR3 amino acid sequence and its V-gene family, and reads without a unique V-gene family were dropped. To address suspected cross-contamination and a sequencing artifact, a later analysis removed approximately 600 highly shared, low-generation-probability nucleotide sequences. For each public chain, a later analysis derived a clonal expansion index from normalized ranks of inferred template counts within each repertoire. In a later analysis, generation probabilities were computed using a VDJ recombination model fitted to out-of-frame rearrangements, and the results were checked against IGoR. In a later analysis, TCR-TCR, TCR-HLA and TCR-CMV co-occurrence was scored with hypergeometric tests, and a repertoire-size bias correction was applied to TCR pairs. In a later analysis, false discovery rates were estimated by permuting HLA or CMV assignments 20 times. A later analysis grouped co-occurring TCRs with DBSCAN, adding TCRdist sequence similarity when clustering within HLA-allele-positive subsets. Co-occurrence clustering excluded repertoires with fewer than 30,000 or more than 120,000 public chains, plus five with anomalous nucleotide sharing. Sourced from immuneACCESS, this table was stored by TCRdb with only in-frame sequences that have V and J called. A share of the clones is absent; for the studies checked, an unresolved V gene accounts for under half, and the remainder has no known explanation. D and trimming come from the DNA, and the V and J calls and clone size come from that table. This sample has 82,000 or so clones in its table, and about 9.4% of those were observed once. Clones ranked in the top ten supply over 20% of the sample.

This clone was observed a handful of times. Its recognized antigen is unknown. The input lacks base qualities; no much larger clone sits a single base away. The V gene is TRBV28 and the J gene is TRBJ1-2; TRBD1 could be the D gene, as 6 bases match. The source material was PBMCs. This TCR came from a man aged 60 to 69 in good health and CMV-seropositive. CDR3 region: CASSTPTGGYTF. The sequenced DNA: TGTGCCAGCAGTACCCCGACAGGTGGCTACACCTTC.